Included here is one T cell receptor (beta chain) sequence, with context. Its target is not known. The sample comes from a study of T-cell memory formation after mild COVID-19. Study-level information: Largely, TCR clusters stayed within a single donor.

TCRalpha and TCRbeta libraries used 5'RACE with constant-segment primers and UMIs. One entry per CDR3 protein, called by TCRdb with MiXCR from the 5' RACE reads. The sample has under 600,000 distinct CDR3 sequences, 20% to 25% seen once. Points from the study as a whole: In second-wave clones peaking day 37, SARS-CoV-2 specificity remained unconfirmed. Day 15 to 85 contracting clones showed balanced CD4/CD8; day 15 to 37 expanders favored CD4+.

J was trimmed by 1 base and V by 5 bases; bases with no gene match: 6. The CDR3 sequence is 15 residues long. This chain connects TRBV12-3 or TRBV12-4 to TRBJ2-7, with TRBD2 identical over 9 bases. This receptor was obtained from an adult woman who had mild COVID-19 (a few samples of this study predate the infection). Cell type and time point are not known. The sample was PBMCs or a T cell subset sorted from them (not recorded which). CDR3 in amino acids: CASSPQRGASYEQYF. The CDR3 region has the DNA TGTGCCAGCAGTCCCCAGCGGGGGGCTTCCTACGAGCAGTACTTC.